This T cell receptor beta chain was documented in a study of blood T cells in healthy people across ages. This CDR3 region has 11 residues. With 5 bases removed from V and 6 bases from J, the gap between germline ends came to 4 bases. CDR1 LNHDA and CDR2 SQIVND come from the germline V gene (reference sequence). Next came a second PCR, run for about 7 to 12 cycles, which used a sample-barcoded 5' primer along with a J-beta primer mix. TCRdb processed the 5' RACE reads anew with MiXCR; each CDR3 protein has one entry. This table has about 930,000 distinct CDR3 sequences, roughly 29% appearing once. This same sample was also taken into another study, of T cells of mothers and their children.

Sequencing was carried out using blood. The V call is TRBV19, the J call TRBJ2-2; D not resolved. This clonotype was sampled from a woman in her thirties or forties in good health. The CDR3 sequence: CASSVPGELFF. For the CDR3, the DNA is TGTGCCAGTAGTGTTCCCGGGGAGCTGTTTTTT.